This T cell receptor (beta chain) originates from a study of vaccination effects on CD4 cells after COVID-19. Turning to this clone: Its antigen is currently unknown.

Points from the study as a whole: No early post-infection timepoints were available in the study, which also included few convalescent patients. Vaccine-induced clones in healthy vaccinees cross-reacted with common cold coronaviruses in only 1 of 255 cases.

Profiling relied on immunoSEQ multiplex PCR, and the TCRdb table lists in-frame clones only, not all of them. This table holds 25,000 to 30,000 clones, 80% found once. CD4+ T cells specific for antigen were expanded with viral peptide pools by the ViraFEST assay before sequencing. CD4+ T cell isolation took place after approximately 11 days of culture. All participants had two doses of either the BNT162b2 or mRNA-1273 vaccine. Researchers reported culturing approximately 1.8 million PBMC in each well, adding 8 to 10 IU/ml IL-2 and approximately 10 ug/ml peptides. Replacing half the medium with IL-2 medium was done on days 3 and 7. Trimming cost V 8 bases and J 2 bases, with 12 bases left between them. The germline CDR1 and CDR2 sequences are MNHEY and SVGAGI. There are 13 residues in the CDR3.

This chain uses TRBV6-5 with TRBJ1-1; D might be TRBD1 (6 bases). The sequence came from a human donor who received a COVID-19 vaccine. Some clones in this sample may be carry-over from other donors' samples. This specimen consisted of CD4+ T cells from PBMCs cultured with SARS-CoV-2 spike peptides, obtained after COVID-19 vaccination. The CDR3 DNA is TGTGCCAGCTCCGGGACATTCAACACTGAAGCTTTCTTT. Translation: CASSGTFNTEAFF.